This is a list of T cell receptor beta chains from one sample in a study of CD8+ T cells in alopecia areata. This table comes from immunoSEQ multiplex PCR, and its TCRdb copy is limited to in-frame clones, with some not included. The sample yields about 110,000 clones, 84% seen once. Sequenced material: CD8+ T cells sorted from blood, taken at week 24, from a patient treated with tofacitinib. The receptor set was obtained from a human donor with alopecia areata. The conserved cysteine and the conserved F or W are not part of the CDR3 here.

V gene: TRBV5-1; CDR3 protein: ASSLGQGATEAF
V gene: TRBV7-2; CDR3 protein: ASSLYAGVYNEQF
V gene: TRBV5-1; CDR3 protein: ASSVGQGQDTQY
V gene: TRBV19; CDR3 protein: ASSIRGGRYNEQF
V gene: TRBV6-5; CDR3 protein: ASSHGAGDEQY
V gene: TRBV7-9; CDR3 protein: ASSPGLKYGYT
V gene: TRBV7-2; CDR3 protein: ASSLGGDYGYT
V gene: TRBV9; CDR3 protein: ASSEGGGANQPQH
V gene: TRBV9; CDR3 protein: ASSRPLNGENTGELF
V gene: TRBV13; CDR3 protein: ASSLPGDTQY
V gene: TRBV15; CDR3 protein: ATSRAPLPLYNEQF